Given below is one T cell receptor beta chain in context. Only in-frame clones appear in the TCRdb table, and some are missing; sequencing was by immunoSEQ multiplex PCR. The table has about 48,000 clones, 86% seen once. This record comes from a study of blood T cell repertoires in COVID-19. The CDR3 loop spans 17 amino acids. Germline values: CDR1 SGDLS, CDR2 YYNGEE. Losses at the gene ends were 3 bases for V and 2 bases for J; bases not matched to a gene: 8. J is TRBJ2-3 and V is TRBV9, with 11 bases matching TRBD2. The sequence derives from a woman aged 45-59 years who had recovered from COVID-19. The sequencing input was PBMCs or T cells enriched from blood (not recorded which). The CDR3 coding sequence is TGTGCCAGCAGCGCTTCCGGGACTAGCGGATTCACAGATACGCAGTATTTT. Its translation: CASSASGTSGFTDTQYF.